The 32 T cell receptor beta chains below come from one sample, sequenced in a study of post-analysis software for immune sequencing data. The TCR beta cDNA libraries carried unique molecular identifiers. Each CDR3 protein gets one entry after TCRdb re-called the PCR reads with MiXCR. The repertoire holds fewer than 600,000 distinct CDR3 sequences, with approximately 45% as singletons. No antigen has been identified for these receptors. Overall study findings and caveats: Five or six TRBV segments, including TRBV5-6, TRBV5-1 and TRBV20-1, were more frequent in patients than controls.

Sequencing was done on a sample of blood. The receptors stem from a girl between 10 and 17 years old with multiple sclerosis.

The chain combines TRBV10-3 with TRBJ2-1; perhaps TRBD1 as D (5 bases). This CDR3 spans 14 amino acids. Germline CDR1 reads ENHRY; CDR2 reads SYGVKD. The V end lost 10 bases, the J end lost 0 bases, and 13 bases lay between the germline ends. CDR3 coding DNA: TGTGCCACAAGACAGATCAGCTCCTACAATGAGCAGTTCTTC. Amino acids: CATRQISSYNEQFF.

Here the CDR3 reads CSVLGPGQSSGANVLTF. Written as DNA, the CDR3 is TGCAGCGTTCTGGGACCGGGACAGAGCTCTGGGGCCAACGTCCTGACTTTC. This chain uses TRBV29-1 with TRBJ2-6; TRBD1 matches at 7 bases. The CDR3 has 17 amino acids. The V gene's germline CDR1 is SQVTM and CDR2 ANQGSEA. V dropped 5 bases and J dropped 0; count of bases not matched to a gene: 10.

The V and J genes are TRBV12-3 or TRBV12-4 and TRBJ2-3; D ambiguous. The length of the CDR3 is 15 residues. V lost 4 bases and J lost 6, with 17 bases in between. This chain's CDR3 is CASSSSGAPGDTQYF. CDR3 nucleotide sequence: TGTGCCAGCAGTTCGTCAGGCGCCCCCGGGGATACGCAGTATTTT.

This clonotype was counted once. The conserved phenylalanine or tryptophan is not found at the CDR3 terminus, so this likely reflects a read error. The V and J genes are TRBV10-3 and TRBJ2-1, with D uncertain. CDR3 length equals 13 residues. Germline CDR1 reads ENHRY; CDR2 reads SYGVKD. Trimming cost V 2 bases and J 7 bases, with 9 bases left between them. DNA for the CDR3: TGTGCCATCAGTGAGCCTTATAAGAATGAGCAGTTCGTC. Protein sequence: CAISEPYKNEQFV.

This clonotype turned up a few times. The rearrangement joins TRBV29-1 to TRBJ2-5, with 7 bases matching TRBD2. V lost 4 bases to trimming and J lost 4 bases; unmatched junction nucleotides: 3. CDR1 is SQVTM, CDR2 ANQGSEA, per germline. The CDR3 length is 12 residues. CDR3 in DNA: TGCAGCGTTGTTCCGGGAGGAGAGACCCAGTACTTC. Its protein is CSVVPGGETQYF.

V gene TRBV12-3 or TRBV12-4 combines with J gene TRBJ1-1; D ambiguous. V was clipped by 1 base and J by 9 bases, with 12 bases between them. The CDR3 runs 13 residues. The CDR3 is CASSLDLRQKAFF. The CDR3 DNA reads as TGTGCCAGCAGTTTAGATCTTCGACAAAAAGCTTTCTTT.

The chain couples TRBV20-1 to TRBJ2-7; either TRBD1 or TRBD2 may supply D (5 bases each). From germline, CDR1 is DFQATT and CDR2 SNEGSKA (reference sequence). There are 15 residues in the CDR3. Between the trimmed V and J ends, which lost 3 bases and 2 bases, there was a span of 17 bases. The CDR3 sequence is CSASRGTYPPYEQYF. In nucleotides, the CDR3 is TGCAGTGCTAGCCGGGGCACCTACCCTCCCTACGAGCAGTACTTC.

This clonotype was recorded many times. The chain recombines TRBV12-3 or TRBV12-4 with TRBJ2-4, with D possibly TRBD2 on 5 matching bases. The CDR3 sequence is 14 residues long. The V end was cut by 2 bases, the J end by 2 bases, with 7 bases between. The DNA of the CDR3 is TGTGCCAGCAGTTTACGGGAATCCAAAAACATTCAGTACTTC. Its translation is CASSLRESKNIQYF.

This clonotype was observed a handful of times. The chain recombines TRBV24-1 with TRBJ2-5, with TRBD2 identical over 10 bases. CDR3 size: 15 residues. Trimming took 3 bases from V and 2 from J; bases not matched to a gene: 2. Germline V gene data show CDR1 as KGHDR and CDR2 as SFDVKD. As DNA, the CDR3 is TGTGCCACCAGTGATCCGACTAGCGGGCAAGAGACCCAGTACTTC. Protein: CATSDPTSGQETQYF.

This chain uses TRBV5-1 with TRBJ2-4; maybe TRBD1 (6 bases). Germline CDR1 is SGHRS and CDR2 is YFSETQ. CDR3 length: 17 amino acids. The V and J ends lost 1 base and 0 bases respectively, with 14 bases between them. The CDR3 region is CASSLRQDAVAKNIQYF. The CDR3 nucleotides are TGCGCCAGCAGCTTGAGACAGGACGCAGTAGCCAAAAACATTCAGTACTTC.

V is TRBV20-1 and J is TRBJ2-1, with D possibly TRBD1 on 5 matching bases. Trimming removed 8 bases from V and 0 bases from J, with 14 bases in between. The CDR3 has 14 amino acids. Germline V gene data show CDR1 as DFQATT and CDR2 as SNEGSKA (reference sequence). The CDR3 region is CSNYRTSSYNEQFF. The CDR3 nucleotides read TGCAGTAATTACAGGACCAGCTCCTACAATGAGCAGTTCTTC.

The CDR3 bases are TGTGCCAGCAGCTGGGGGGACCCCTACGAGCAGTACTTC. Protein product: CASSWGDPYEQYF. The V and J genes are TRBV7-9 and TRBJ2-7; D might be TRBD2 (6 bases). The CDR3 covers 13 residues. Looked up from germline, CDR1 is SEHNR and CDR2 is FQNEAQ (reference sequence). The V gene lost 4 bases and the J gene lost 2 bases, with 9 bases spanning the gap.

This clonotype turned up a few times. DNA for the CDR3: TGTGCCAGCAGTTTGTCGGCAGGAGACTACGAGCAGTACTTC. This translates into CASSLSAGDYEQYF. This chain uses TRBV12-3 or TRBV12-4 with TRBJ2-7; D unresolved. Trimming left V 3 bases short and J 3 bases short, with 12 bases between. The CDR3 spans 14 residues.

The CDR3 region is CASSFQGSWQFF. The CDR3 region has the DNA TGTGCCAGCAGTTTCCAGGGAAGTTGGCAGTTCTTC. The chain recombines TRBV28 with TRBJ2-1; the D gene is possibly TRBD1 (5 bases). Germline V gene sequence: CDR1 MDHEN, CDR2 SYDVKM. The CDR3 contains 12 residues. Trimming stripped 3 bases from V and 12 bases from J, with 12 bases between.

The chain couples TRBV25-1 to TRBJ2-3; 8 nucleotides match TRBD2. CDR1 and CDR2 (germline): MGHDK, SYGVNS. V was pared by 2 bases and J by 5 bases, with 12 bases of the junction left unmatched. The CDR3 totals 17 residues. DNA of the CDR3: TGTGCCAGCAGTGAAGGGCACAGCGGGAGACGCCAAGATACGCAGTATTTT. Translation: CASSEGHSGRRQDTQYF. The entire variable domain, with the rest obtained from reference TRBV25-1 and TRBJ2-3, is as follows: EADIYQTPRYLVIGTGKKITLECSQTMGHDKMYWYQQDPGMELHLIHYSYGVNSTEKGDLSSESTVSRIRTEHFPLTLESARPSHTSQYLCASSEGHSGRRQDTQYFGPGTRLTVL.

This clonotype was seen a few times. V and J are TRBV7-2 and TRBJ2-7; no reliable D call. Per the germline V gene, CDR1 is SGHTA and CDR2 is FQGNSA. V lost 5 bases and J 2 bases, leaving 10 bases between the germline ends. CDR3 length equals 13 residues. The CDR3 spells CASSHIFTYEQYF. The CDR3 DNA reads TGTGCCAGCAGCCATATATTCACCTACGAGCAGTACTTC.

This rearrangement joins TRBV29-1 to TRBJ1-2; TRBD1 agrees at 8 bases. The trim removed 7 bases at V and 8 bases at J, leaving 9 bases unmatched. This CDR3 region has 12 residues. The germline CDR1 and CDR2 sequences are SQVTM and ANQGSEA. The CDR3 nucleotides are TGCAGCGCTGTACAGGGGGATGGGGGCTACACCTTC. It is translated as CSAVQGDGGYTF. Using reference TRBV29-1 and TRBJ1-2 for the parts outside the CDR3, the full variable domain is SAVISQKPSRDICQRGTSLTIQCQVDSQVTMMFWYRQQPGQSLTLIATANQGSEATYESGFVIDKFPISRPNLTFSTLTVSNMSPEDSSIYLCSAVQGDGGYTFGSGTRLTVV.

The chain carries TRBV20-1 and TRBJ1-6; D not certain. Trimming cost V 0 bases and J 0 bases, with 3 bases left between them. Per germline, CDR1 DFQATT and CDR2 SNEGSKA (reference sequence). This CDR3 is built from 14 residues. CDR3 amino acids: CSARDGSYNSPLHF. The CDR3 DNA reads TGCAGTGCTAGAGACGGCTCCTATAATTCACCCCTCCACTTT.

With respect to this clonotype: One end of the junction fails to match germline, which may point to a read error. The CDR3 region has the DNA TGTGCCATCAGTGGAGGACAGCCACCTTCTGGGGCCAACGTCCGGACTTTC. Its translation: CAISGGQPPSGANVRTF. The rearrangement joins TRBV10-3 to TRBJ2-6, with a possible D match to TRBD1 (6 bases). CDR1 and CDR2 from the germline V gene are ENHRY and SYGVKD. The CDR3 sequence is 17 residues long.

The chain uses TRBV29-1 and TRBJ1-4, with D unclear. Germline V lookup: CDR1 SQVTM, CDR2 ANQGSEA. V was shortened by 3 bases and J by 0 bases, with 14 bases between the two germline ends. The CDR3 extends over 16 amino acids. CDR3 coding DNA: TGCAGCGTTGAGGATGGGTCCGCCGCAACTAATGAAAAACTGTTTTTT. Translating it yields CSVEDGSAATNEKLFF.

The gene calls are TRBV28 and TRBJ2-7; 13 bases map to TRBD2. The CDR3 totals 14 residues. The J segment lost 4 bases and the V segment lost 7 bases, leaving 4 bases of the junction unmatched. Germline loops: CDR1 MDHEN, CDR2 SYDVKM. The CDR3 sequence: CASTWTSGRYEQYF. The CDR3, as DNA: TGTGCCAGCACTTGGACTAGCGGGAGATACGAGCAGTACTTC.

CDR3 protein: CSVEDRRGGSYEQYF. The CDR3, as DNA: TGCAGCGTTGAAGATCGGCGCGGGGGATCCTACGAGCAGTACTTC. The rearrangement links TRBV29-1 to TRBJ2-7, with TRBD2 identical over 7 bases. Germline CDR1 SQVTM, CDR2 ANQGSEA. The V and J ends lost 0 bases and 1 base, in that order; junction bases with no gene match: 6. The CDR3 extends over 15 amino acids.

The CDR3: CSVGVLNYGYTF. DNA for the CDR3: TGCAGCGTTGGGGTACTTAACTATGGCTACACCTTC. This sequence joins TRBV29-1 and TRBJ1-2; D ambiguous. The CDR3 consists of 12 residues. V lost 4 bases and J lost 1, with 7 bases in between. Looked up from germline, CDR1 is SQVTM and CDR2 is ANQGSEA.

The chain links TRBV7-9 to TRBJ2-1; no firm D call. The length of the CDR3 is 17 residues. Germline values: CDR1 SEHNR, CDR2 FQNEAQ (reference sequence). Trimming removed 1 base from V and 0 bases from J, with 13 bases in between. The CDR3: CASSLGMGGYSYNEQFF. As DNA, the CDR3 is TGTGCCAGCAGCTTAGGGATGGGCGGTTACTCCTACAATGAGCAGTTCTTC.

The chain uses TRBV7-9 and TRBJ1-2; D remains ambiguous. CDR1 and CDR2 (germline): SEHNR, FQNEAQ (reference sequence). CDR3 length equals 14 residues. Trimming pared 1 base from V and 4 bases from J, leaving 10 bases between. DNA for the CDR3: TGTGCCAGCAGCTTAGATCTGCGGGGCTATGGCTACACCTTC. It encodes CASSLDLRGYGYTF. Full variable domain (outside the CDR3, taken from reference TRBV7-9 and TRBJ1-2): DTGVSQNPRHKITKRGQNVTFRCDPISEHNRLYWYRQTLGQGPEFLTYFQNEAQLEKSRLLSDRFSAERPKGSFSTLEIQRTEQGDSAMYLCASSLDLRGYGYTFGSGTRLTVV.

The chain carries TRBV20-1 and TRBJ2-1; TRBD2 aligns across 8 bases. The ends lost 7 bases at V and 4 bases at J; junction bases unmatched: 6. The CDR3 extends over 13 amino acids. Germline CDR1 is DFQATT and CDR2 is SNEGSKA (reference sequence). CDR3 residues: CSGPGGRYNEQFF. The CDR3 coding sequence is TGCAGTGGCCCGGGGGGGCGTTACAATGAGCAGTTCTTC.

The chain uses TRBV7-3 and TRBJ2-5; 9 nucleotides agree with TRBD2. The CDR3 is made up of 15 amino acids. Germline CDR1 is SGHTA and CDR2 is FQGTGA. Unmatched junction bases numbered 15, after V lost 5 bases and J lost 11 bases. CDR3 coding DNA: TGTGCCAGCAGCCCTCTAGCGGGAAGGTACAATGAGCAGTACTTC. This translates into CASSPLAGRYNEQYF.

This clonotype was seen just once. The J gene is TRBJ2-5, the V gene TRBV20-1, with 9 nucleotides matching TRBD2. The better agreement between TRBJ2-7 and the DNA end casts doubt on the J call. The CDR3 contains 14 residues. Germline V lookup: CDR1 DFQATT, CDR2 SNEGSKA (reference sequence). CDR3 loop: CSYKRGGRAFEQYF. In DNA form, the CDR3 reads TGCAGCTACAAAAGGGGCGGGAGGGCCTTCGAGCAGTACTTC.

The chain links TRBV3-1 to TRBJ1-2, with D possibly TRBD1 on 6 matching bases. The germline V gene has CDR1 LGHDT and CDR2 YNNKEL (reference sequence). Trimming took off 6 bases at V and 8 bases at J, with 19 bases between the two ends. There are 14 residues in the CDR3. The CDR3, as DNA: TGTGCCAGCAGTCTTTCACAGGGCCTGGGGGGCTACACCTTC. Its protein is CASSLSQGLGGYTF.

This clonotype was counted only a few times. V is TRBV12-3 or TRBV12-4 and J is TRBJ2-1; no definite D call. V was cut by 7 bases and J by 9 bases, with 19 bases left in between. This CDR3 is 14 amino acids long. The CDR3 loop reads CASTNRAFVAEQFF. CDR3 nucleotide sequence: TGTGCCAGCACCAACCGGGCGTTCGTCGCTGAGCAGTTCTTC.

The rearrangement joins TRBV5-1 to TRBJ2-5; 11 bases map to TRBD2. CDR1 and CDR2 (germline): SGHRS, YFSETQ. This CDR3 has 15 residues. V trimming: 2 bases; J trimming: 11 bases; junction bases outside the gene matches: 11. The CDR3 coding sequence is TGCGCCAGCAGCTTAGTCCTAGCGGGAGGAGGGGAGCAGTACTTC. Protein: CASSLVLAGGGEQYF. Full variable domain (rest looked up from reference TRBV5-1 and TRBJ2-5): KAGVTQTPRYLIKTRGQQVTLSCSPISGHRSVSWYQQTPGQGLQFLFEYFSETQRNKGNFPGRFSGRQFSNSRSEMNVSTLELGDSALYLCASSLVLAGGGEQYFGPGTRLLVL.

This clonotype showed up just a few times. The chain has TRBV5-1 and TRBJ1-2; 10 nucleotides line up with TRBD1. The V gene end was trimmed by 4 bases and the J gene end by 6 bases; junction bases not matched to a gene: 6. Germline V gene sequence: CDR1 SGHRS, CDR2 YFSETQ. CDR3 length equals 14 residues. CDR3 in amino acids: CASSSGQGEDGYTF. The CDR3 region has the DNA TGCGCCAGCAGCAGCGGACAGGGGGAGGATGGCTACACCTTC. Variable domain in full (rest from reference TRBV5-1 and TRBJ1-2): KAGVTQTPRYLIKTRGQQVTLSCSPISGHRSVSWYQQTPGQGLQFLFEYFSETQRNKGNFPGRFSGRQFSNSRSEMNVSTLELGDSALYLCASSSGQGEDGYTFGSGTRLTVV.